A selection of T cell receptor beta chains follows, all from one sample in a study of identical twins. TCRdb reprocessed the 5' RACE reads via MiXCR and lists one record per CDR3 protein. This table holds hundreds of thousands of distinct CDR3 sequences, roughly 20% found once. These data were likewise used in another study, on T cells expressing NK-cell markers.

The sample was PBMCs. These TCRs come from a woman aged 18-30 years in good health. The CDR3 runs from the conserved cysteine through the conserved F or W. Each record gives: D gene, J gene, clone size, V gene, CDR3 DNA, CDR3 protein. D genes are given only for firm matches. Clone size, where shown, is once, few, many, or a class for clones that have expanded.

D: TRBD2
J: TRBJ2-1
size: .
V: TRBV20-1
DNA: TGCAGTGCTAGCGCTAGCGGGGCCCACAATGAGCAGTTCTTC
CDR3: CSASASGAHNEQFF

D: .
J: TRBJ2-1
size: few
V: TRBV15
DNA: TGTGCCACCAGACCGACCGAGGCCTCCTACAATGAGCAGTTCTTC
CDR3: CATRPTEASYNEQFF

D: .
J: TRBJ2-7
size: .
V: TRBV27
DNA: TGTGCCAGCAGTTTACTGGGGCAGAGGAGATACGAGCAGTACTTC
CDR3: CASSLLGQRRYEQYF

D: .
J: TRBJ2-5
size: many
V: TRBV7-9
DNA: TGTGCCAGCAGCTTATGGCAGTCGCAAGTAGAGACCCAGTACTTC
CDR3: CASSLWQSQVETQYF

D: .
J: TRBJ2-5
size: .
V: TRBV7-9
DNA: TGTGCCAGCAGTCGCGACTCTTACCAAGAGACCCAGTACTTC
CDR3: CASSRDSYQETQYF

D: .
J: TRBJ2-7
size: .
V: TRBV21-1
DNA: TGTGCCAGGGATAATCTATACGAGCAGTACTTC
CDR3: CARDNLYEQYF

D: TRBD2
J: TRBJ2-1
size: few
V: TRBV11-2
DNA: TGTGCCAGCAACTCCATTGGGACTAGCGCGCATGAGCAGTTCTTC
CDR3: CASNSIGTSAHEQFF

D: TRBD2
J: TRBJ2-3
size: few
V: TRBV7-6
DNA: TGTGCCAGCAGCCGACGAGCGGGGGGAAGCACAGATACGCAGTATTTT
CDR3: CASSRRAGGSTDTQYF

D: TRBD1
J: TRBJ2-7
size: .
V: TRBV5-4
DNA: TGTGCCAGCAGCATGGGGACAGGCCTCTACGAGCAGTACTTC
CDR3: CASSMGTGLYEQYF

D: .
J: TRBJ2-2
size: few
V: TRBV20-1
DNA: TGCAGTGCTTACGCGAACACCGGGGAGCTGTTTTTT
CDR3: CSAYANTGELFF

D: TRBD1
J: TRBJ2-4
size: .
V: TRBV7-9
DNA: TGTGCCAGCAGCTTACGGACAGGATTTGAGGACATTCAGTACTTC
CDR3: CASSLRTGFEDIQYF

D: TRBD2
J: TRBJ2-7
size: .
V: TRBV7-9
DNA: TGTGCCAGCAGCTCCACGACTAGCGGGATAGACGAGCAGTACTTC
CDR3: CASSSTTSGIDEQYF